The 20 T cell receptor beta chains in this list originate from one sample, sequenced in a study of blood T cells in healthy people across ages. PCR was performed a second time for about 6 to 12 cycles using a sample-barcoded 5' primer and a J-beta primer mix. MiXCR, applied by TCRdb to the 5' RACE reads, yields one record per CDR3 protein. The repertoire holds 850,000 to 1,100,000 distinct CDR3 sequences, with roughly two fifths as singletons. The sequencing sample was made of blood. Receptors were obtained from a man in his late teens or twenties in good health.

The table lists this clonotype with a few counts. The genes are TRBV20-1 and TRBJ1-4, with D unclear. Per the germline V gene, CDR1 is DFQATT and CDR2 is SNEGSKA (reference sequence). The V gene lost 5 bases and the J gene lost 8 bases, with 24 bases spanning the gap. The CDR3 is 16 amino acids. CDR3 bases: TGCAGTGCTCGACAAACTTATCCCCCTTTACGGGAAAAACTGTTTTTT. Its protein is CSARQTYPPLREKLFF.

The chain combines TRBV6-5 with TRBJ2-4; the match to TRBD2 covers 8 bases. The CDR3 extends over 15 amino acids. Germline V gene sequence: CDR1 MNHEY, CDR2 SVGAGI. The junction had 4 bases not matched to a gene; V was cut back by 5 bases and J by 1 base. DNA for the CDR3: TGTGCCAGCAGTCGGGAGGGAGCTGCCAAAAACATTCAGTACTTC. Translated, it gives CASSREGAAKNIQYF.

The rearrangement joins TRBV6-6 to TRBJ1-3; no clear D. The germline V and J ends were trimmed by 3 bases and 4 bases, with 10 bases remaining between them. The CDR3 extends over 14 amino acids. CDR1 and CDR2 from the germline V gene are MNHNY and SVGAGI (reference sequence). The DNA for the CDR3 is TGTGCCAGCAGTTATTTAACGGCCGGAAACACCATATATTTT. It translates to CASSYLTAGNTIYF.

This chain uses TRBV20-1 with TRBJ2-7, with a possible D match to TRBD1 (5 bases). Germline CDR1 reads DFQATT; CDR2 reads SNEGSKA (reference sequence). The CDR3 has 13 residues. Trimming pared 3 bases from V and 2 bases from J, leaving 11 bases between. CDR3 loop: CSARAQETYEQYF. CDR3 in DNA: TGCAGTGCTAGGGCACAGGAGACCTACGAGCAGTACTTC.

This clonotype was recorded only once. The CDR3 coding sequence is TGTGCCAGCAGCTTATTAGGGCAAAATCAGCCCCAGCATTTT. It is translated as CASSLLGQNQPQHF. This chain links TRBV7-2 with TRBJ1-5; D not certain. The CDR3 runs 14 residues. Germline CDR1 SGHTA, CDR2 FQGNSA. Trimming pared 2 bases from V and 4 bases from J, leaving 9 bases between.

This clonotype was seen a handful of times. This chain links TRBV3-1 with TRBJ2-3, with D possibly TRBD2 on 5 matching bases. V shed 4 bases and J shed 0 bases, with 14 bases lying between them. Germline V gives CDR1 LGHDT, CDR2 YNNKEL (reference sequence). The CDR3 is made up of 16 amino acids. The CDR3 DNA reads as TGTGCCAGCAGCCCCCTGACCGGGGTTAGCACAGATACGCAGTATTTT. Translated: CASSPLTGVSTDTQYF.

The V and J genes are TRBV12-3 or TRBV12-4 and TRBJ2-6; maybe TRBD1 (6 bases). Trimming took 6 bases from V and 1 from J, leaving 13 bases between them. This CDR3 spans 16 amino acids. Here the CDR3 reads CASRPPTGSGANVLTF. For the CDR3, the DNA is TGTGCCAGCAGGCCTCCCACAGGGTCTGGGGCCAACGTCCTGACTTTC.

The CDR3 nucleotides read TGTGCCAGCAGTTACGGAGGGACTAGCGGGGGTATGTATGAGCAGTTCTTC. Its translation is CASSYGGTSGGMYEQFF. V and J are TRBV6-5 and TRBJ2-1; 14 nucleotides agree with TRBD2. J was trimmed by 8 bases and V by 2 bases; bases with no gene match: 8. The germline V gene has CDR1 MNHEY and CDR2 SVGAGI. This CDR3 contains 17 residues.

The chain links TRBV20-1 to TRBJ2-3, with 8 bases matching TRBD2. The length of the CDR3 is 17 residues. Germline V gene data show CDR1 as DFQATT and CDR2 as SNEGSKA (reference sequence). The V gene end was trimmed by 1 base and the J gene end by 6 bases; junction bases not matched to a gene: 15. This CDR3 reads CSARVPYSSGVRDTQYF. For the CDR3, the DNA is TGCAGTGCTAGAGTTCCTTATAGTAGCGGGGTCCGGGATACGCAGTATTTT.

The chain links TRBV7-2 to TRBJ2-5; possible D gene TRBD2, 5 bases. V was shortened by 1 base and J by 11 bases, with 11 bases between the two germline ends. The CDR3 spans 12 residues. The germline V gene encodes CDR1 SGHTA and CDR2 FQGNSA. The CDR3 DNA sequence: TGTGCCAGCAGCTTAGAATTTGGGGAGCAGTACTTC. Protein sequence: CASSLEFGEQYF.

About this clonotype itself: Compared with germline, one end of the junction differs, possibly owing to a read error. The V gene is TRBV6-2 or TRBV6-3, the J gene TRBJ1-2; D not certain. The CDR3 sequence is 18 residues long. In germline, CDR1 is MNHEY, CDR2 SVGEGT. CDR3 in DNA: TGTGCCAGCAGTTACTCGTGGTTGCGTGACGATGCTAACTATGACTACACCTTC. Translation: CASSYSWLRDDANYDYTF.

This clonotype appeared a few times. This chain uses TRBV7-2 with TRBJ1-5, with a possible D match to TRBD1 (5 bases). The CDR3 contains 18 residues. Germline CDR1 is SGHTA and CDR2 is FQGNSA. V dropped 5 bases and J dropped 3 bases, with 23 bases sitting between them. The CDR3 loop reads CASSPIRGRAQLNQPQHF. In DNA form, the CDR3 reads TGTGCCAGCAGCCCAATTCGGGGCAGGGCCCAACTCAATCAGCCCCAGCATTTT.

The chain employs TRBV21-1 and TRBJ1-1; the table's D gene call, TRBD1, was not cross checked with the DNA. TRBV21-1 is a pseudogene locus. CDR3 size: 14 residues. CDR3: CASSKKDSSAEAFF. The CDR3 DNA sequence: TGTGCCAGCAGCAAAAAGGACAGCAGCGCTGAAGCTTTCTTT.

CDR3: CSARDTRVAYNEQFF. The CDR3 bases are TGCAGTGCTAGAGATACCAGGGTCGCCTACAATGAGCAGTTCTTC. V and J are TRBV20-1 and TRBJ2-1; D may be TRBD1 (5 bases). From germline, CDR1 is DFQATT and CDR2 SNEGSKA (reference sequence). The CDR3 is made up of 15 amino acids. The V end was cut by 0 bases, the J end by 2 bases, with 11 bases between.

This clonotype was detected a few times. This chain links TRBV3-1 with TRBJ1-5; TRBD1 agrees at 12 bases. Per germline, CDR1 LGHDT and CDR2 YNNKEL (reference sequence). This CDR3 has 15 amino acids. J gave up 9 bases and V 1 base, and 4 bases lay outside the gene matches. CDR3 coding DNA: TGTGCCAGCAGCCAAGCGGGACAGGGGGCTTTGCCCCAGCATTTT. Encoded protein: CASSQAGQGALPQHF.

The table lists this clonotype with a count of one. The chain carries TRBV11-2 and TRBJ2-5; a possible D gene is TRBD1 (5 bases). The CDR3 has 15 amino acids. Germline V lookup: CDR1 SGHAT, CDR2 FQNNGV. V was clipped by 4 bases and J by 2 bases, with 14 bases between them. CDR3 sequence reads: CASSSISPGQETQYF. The DNA for the CDR3 is TGTGCCAGCAGCTCAATCTCGCCAGGGCAAGAGACCCAGTACTTC.

The rearrangement links TRBV5-1 to TRBJ2-7, with unresolved D. The germline V and J ends were trimmed by 0 bases and 3 bases, with 10 bases remaining between them. From germline, CDR1 is SGHRS and CDR2 YFSETQ. The CDR3 has 14 amino acids. For the CDR3, the DNA is TGCGCCAGCAGCTTGGATAGTGGTCGCTACGAGCAGTACTTC. Its translation: CASSLDSGRYEQYF.

Concerning this clonotype itself: Being one base from a much bigger clone, this may be a read error. The genes are TRBV5-1 and TRBJ1-1; 7 bases line up with TRBD1. CDR1 SGHRS and CDR2 YFSETQ come from the germline V gene. The J segment lost 1 base and the V segment lost 2 bases, leaving 2 bases of the junction unmatched. The CDR3 consists of 14 residues. The CDR3 is CASSFYRGNTEAFF. The CDR3 nucleotides are TGCGCCAGCAGCTTCTACAGGGGGAACACTGAAGCTTTCTTT. Using reference TRBV5-1 and TRBJ1-1 for the parts outside the CDR3, the full variable domain is KAGVTQTPRYLIKTRGQQVTLSCSPISGHRSVSWYQQTPGQGLQFLFEYFSETQRNKGNFPGRFSGRQFSNSRSEMNVSTLELGDSALYLCASSFYRGNTEAFFGQGTRLTVV.

The chain's CDR3 is CASSPSGGGAEVDTQYF. In nucleotides, the CDR3 is TGTGCCAGCAGTCCTTCGGGTGGGGGGGCCGAGGTAGATACGCAGTATTTT. V and J are TRBV12-3 or TRBV12-4 and TRBJ2-3; maybe TRBD2 (7 bases). V was cut by 5 bases and J by 5 bases, with 23 bases left in between. The CDR3 consists of 17 residues.

This clonotype was counted between two and nine times. This chain uses TRBV20-1 with TRBJ1-2; TRBD1 aligns across 10 bases. Germline CDR1 DFQATT, CDR2 SNEGSKA (reference sequence). J was trimmed by 4 bases and V by 4 bases; bases with no gene match: 6. CDR3 length equals 14 residues. CDR3 sequence reads: CSAMKTGGGYGYTF. CDR3 in DNA: TGCAGTGCTATGAAGACAGGGGGCGGCTATGGCTACACCTTC.